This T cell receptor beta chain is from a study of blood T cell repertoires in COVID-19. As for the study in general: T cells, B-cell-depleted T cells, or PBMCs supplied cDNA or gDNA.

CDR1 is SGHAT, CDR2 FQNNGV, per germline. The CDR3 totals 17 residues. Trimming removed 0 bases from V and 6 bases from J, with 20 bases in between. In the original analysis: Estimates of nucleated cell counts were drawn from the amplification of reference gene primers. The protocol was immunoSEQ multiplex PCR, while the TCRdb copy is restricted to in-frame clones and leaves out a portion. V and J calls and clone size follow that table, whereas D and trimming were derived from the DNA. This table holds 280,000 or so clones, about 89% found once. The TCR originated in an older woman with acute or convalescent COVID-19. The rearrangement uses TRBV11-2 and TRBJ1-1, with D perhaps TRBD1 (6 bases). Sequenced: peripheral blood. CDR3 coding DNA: TGTGCCAGCAGCTTAGATCCCACCCTACAGGGTAGGTCTGAAGCTTTCTTT. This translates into CASSLDPTLQGRSEAFF.